A selection of T cell receptor beta chains follows, all from one sample in a study of T-cell reconstitution after alpha-beta-depleted transplantation in children. Each CDR3 protein is one row after TCRdb ran MiXCR on the PCR reads. The sample lists 490,000 or so distinct CDR3 sequences, under 15% seen once, with around 6.1% in the top ten. The sample in question was PBMCs from the stem cell graft donor, obtained from the stem cell graft. The receptors derive from a human donor who donated a stem cell graft to a child with combined immunodeficiency. CDR3s include the opening cysteine and the closing phenylalanine or tryptophan. The D gene is left open where the match is weak. Where a row states a size, it is once, few, many or the class of an expanded clone; other rows omit it.

>few|TRBJ2-3|NA|TRBV29-1
TGCAGCGTCCGGCCGCTCCTCGGAGATACGCAGTATTTT
CSVRPLLGDTQYF
>few|TRBJ2-7|NA|TRBV2
TGTGCCAGCAGCGGCAGGCAGGGCGCCTACGAGCAGTACTTC
CASSGRQGAYEQYF
>many|TRBJ2-1|NA|TRBV7-2
TGTGCCAGCAGCTTAAAAGCGGAGTACAATGAGCAGTTCTTC
CASSLKAEYNEQFF
>NA|TRBJ2-7|NA|TRBV7-2
TGTGCCAGCAGTCGCGAGAGGGGGGACCGCTACGAGCAGTACTTC
CASSRERGDRYEQYF
>few|TRBJ1-2|NA|TRBV5-4
TGTGCCAGCAGCTTGTTCGGTGCTAACCCTAACTATGGCTACACCTTC
CASSLFGANPNYGYTF
>few|TRBJ2-1|TRBD2|TRBV5-1
TGCGCCAGCAGCTCCTTAGGGGGACTAGCGGGCGATAACTACAATGAGCAGTTCTTC
CASSSLGGLAGDNYNEQFF
>NA|TRBJ2-5|NA|TRBV30
TGTGCCTGGGAGGGTATGGGTGTGGGGACCCAGTACTTC
CAWEGMGVGTQYF
>few|TRBJ1-4|TRBD1|TRBV2
TGTGCCAGCAGTGAGCAGGGGGTCTCCTCTAATGAAAAACTGTTTTTT
CASSEQGVSSNEKLFF
>many|TRBJ2-2|NA|TRBV6-2/TRBV6-3
TGTGCCAGCAGTACACCGCTAAACACCGGGGAGCTGTTTTTT
CASSTPLNTGELFF
>NA|TRBJ2-3|NA|TRBV12-3/TRBV12-4
TGTGCCAGCAACTTTATTGGGTCAACCGAGTCTAGCACAGATACGCAGTATTTT
CASNFIGSTESSTDTQYF
>NA|TRBJ2-3|TRBD1|TRBV20-1
TGCAGTGCTAGAGTTGGGACAGGGAGAACAGATACGCAGTATTTT
CSARVGTGRTDTQYF
>NA|TRBJ1-1|NA|TRBV7-2
TGTGCCAGCAGCTTGGACAGAATGGCTTTCTTT
CASSLDRMAFF
>NA|TRBJ2-7|TRBD2|TRBV13
TGTGCCAGCAGCTCTCGGGCTAGCGGGAACTACGAGCAGTACTTC
CASSSRASGNYEQYF
>many|TRBJ2-7|NA|TRBV5-1
TGCGCCAGCAGAACAGATAGCTCCTACGAGCAGTACTTC
CASRTDSSYEQYF
>few|TRBJ1-1|NA|TRBV7-9
TGTGCCAGCAGCTTAGAGTGGTATGGGAGATCGGACACTGAAGCTTTCTTT
CASSLEWYGRSDTEAFF
>few|TRBJ2-7|TRBD1|TRBV27
TGTGCCAGCAGTCTTCAGACAGGGGGTGTTTACGAGCAGTACTTC
CASSLQTGGVYEQYF
>few|TRBJ1-4|NA|TRBV6-2/TRBV6-3
TGTGCCAGCAGCAGAGGACTCTGGGATGAAAAACTGTTTTTT
CASSRGLWDEKLFF
>NA|TRBJ2-1|NA|TRBV24-1
TGTGCCACCAGTCTTGGGCCGGAGCCGGGTTACAATGAGCAGTTCTTC
CATSLGPEPGYNEQFF
>few|TRBJ2-7|TRBD1|TRBV5-1
TGCGCCAGCAGCTCCCCGTCCGGGACAGGGGGTTACGAGCAGTACTTC
CASSSPSGTGGYEQYF
>many|TRBJ1-3|TRBD1|TRBV4-3
TGCGCCAGCAGCCTCGACAGGGGCGGTGGAAACACCATATATTTT
CASSLDRGGGNTIYF
>few|TRBJ2-3|TRBD1|TRBV24-1
TGTGCCACCAGTGCCGGGACAGGGGGCACAGATACGCAGTATTTT
CATSAGTGGTDTQYF
>NA|TRBJ2-7|NA|TRBV6-2/TRBV6-3
TGTGCCAGCAGACGATCCCAGGGAACCTACGAGCAGTACTTC
CASRRSQGTYEQYF
>few|TRBJ2-7|NA|TRBV15
TGTGCCACCAGTTTAGGTACTACCGAGCAGTACTTC
CATSLGTTEQYF
>few|TRBJ1-2|NA|TRBV12-3/TRBV12-4
TGTGCCAGCACCCGGACAGCATCTAACTATGGCTACACCTTC
CASTRTASNYGYTF
>NA|TRBJ2-1|TRBD2|TRBV10-3
TGTGCCATCAGTGCGACTAGCGGAGGGGGAAATGAGCAGTTCTTC
CAISATSGGGNEQFF
>many|TRBJ2-5|TRBD1|TRBV12-3/TRBV12-4
TGTGCCAGCAGTTTCGGGACAGCCCAAGAGACCCAGTACTTC
CASSFGTAQETQYF
>NA|TRBJ2-1|NA|TRBV4-3
TGCGCCAGCAGCCAAGATATAGGGAGCTCCTACAATGAGCAGTTCTTC
CASSQDIGSSYNEQFF
>NA|TRBJ2-3|TRBD1|TRBV10-3
TGTGCCATCAGTTTGCAGGGGGCAGATACGCAGTATTTT
CAISLQGADTQYF
>NA|TRBJ2-7|TRBD2|TRBV20-1
TGCAGTGCTAGAGTGGTAGCGGGGGACTTCCATCATTACGAGCAGTACTTC
CSARVVAGDFHHYEQYF
>few|TRBJ2-6|NA|TRBV9
TGTGCCAGCAGCGTAGGGGGAGGTCGCTCTGGGGCCAACGTCCTGACTTTC
CASSVGGGRSGANVLTF
>few|TRBJ1-5|NA|TRBV6-5
TGTGCCAGCACGTACTCGGCGGACAATCAGCCCCAGCATTTT
CASTYSADNQPQHF
>few|TRBJ1-5|TRBD1|TRBV20-1
TGCAGTGCTAGAGAGACAGGGTTTATGGATCAGCCCCAGCATTTT
CSARETGFMDQPQHF
>few|TRBJ2-7|NA|TRBV9
TGTGCCAGCAGCGGCCTTGAGTTGTCCTACGAGCAGTACTTC
CASSGLELSYEQYF
>NA|TRBJ2-7|TRBD2|TRBV5-1
TGCGCCAGCAGCCCCGGACTAGCGGATGACAAGCAGTACTTC
CASSPGLADDKQYF
>few|TRBJ2-1|NA|TRBV11-2
TGTGCCAGCAGCTCCGTAAGGGGCGTATATGAGCAGTTCTTC
CASSSVRGVYEQFF
>few|TRBJ1-6|NA|TRBV10-3
TGTGCCATCAGTGAGTCTTCAGGGATGAATTCACCCCTCCACTTT
CAISESSGMNSPLHF
>few|TRBJ1-2|NA|TRBV5-1
TGCGCCAGCAGCTTGCCGTCGGCTTTAGCGGATGGCTACACCTTC
CASSLPSALADGYTF
>NA|TRBJ1-2|NA|TRBV15
TGTGCCACCAGCAGAGAAACATCTAACTATGGCTACACCTTC
CATSRETSNYGYTF
>many|TRBJ1-1|NA|TRBV12-3/TRBV12-4
TGTGCCAGCAGAGTCAGGGAGGGCACTGAAGCTTTCTTT
CASRVREGTEAFF
>NA|TRBJ2-1|NA|TRBV4-1
TGCGCCAGCAGCCAAGAAGACTGGGGGGACAATGAGCAGTTCTTC
CASSQEDWGDNEQFF
>few|TRBJ2-3|NA|TRBV7-2
TGTGCCAGCAGTAGATCCGGGACCCGCACAGATACGCAGTATTTT
CASSRSGTRTDTQYF
>NA|TRBJ2-6|NA|TRBV7-8
TGTGCCAGCAGCTTACTCCCTTCTGGGGCCAACGTCCTGACTTTC
CASSLLPSGANVLTF
>NA|TRBJ2-7|NA|TRBV19
TGTGCCAGTAGTATAGTGACCGACTACGAGCAGTACTTC
CASSIVTDYEQYF
>few|TRBJ2-3|TRBD2|TRBV20-1
TGCAGTGCTAGAGATGGAAGCGGGAGGGGAACAGATACGCAGTATTTT
CSARDGSGRGTDTQYF
>NA|TRBJ1-1|NA|TRBV7-2
TGTGCCAGCAGCTTAGCGGTCGTCGGGACTGAAGCTTTCTTT
CASSLAVVGTEAFF
>many|TRBJ2-7|NA|TRBV5-6
TGTGCCAGCAGCCAACTCAGCCTTCTAGACGAGCAGTACTTC
CASSQLSLLDEQYF
>few|TRBJ1-5|NA|TRBV16
TGTGCCAGCAGCCAATCGGAGGGGAATCAGCCCCAGCATTTT
CASSQSEGNQPQHF
>NA|TRBJ2-3|TRBD2|TRBV4-1
TGCGCCAGCAGCCCCGAAGCGGGAGCAGTAGATACGCAGTATTTT
CASSPEAGAVDTQYF
>many|TRBJ2-1|NA|TRBV29-1
TGCAGCGTTCGCTTTACGGTTTCCTACAATGAGCAGTTCTTC
CSVRFTVSYNEQFF
>many|TRBJ2-3|NA|TRBV6-4
TGTGCCAGCAGTCTTGACAGTTATAGCACAGATACGCAGTATTTT
CASSLDSYSTDTQYF
>NA|TRBJ2-7|NA|TRBV11-2
TGTGCCAGCAGCTCTGGACTGCGTCGTTGGGGGGATGAGCAGTACTTC
CASSSGLRRWGDEQYF
>NA|TRBJ1-5|NA|TRBV25-1
TGTGCCAGCCTGCCATGGGGGTGGCATTTT
CASLPWGWHF
>NA|TRBJ2-1|NA|TRBV11-2
TGTGCCAGCAGCTTGACCACAGGGCCAACCTACAATGAGCAGTTCTTC
CASSLTTGPTYNEQFF
>few|TRBJ2-7|NA|TRBV29-1
TGCAGCGCCCGAGGTGGTTTGAGGGGAGCCTACGAGCAGTACTTC
CSARGGLRGAYEQYF
>few|TRBJ2-2|NA|TRBV7-9
TGTGCCACCGAACCTAAACCGGGAGTAGGAACCGGGGAGCTGTTTTTT
CATEPKPGVGTGELFF
>few|TRBJ1-2|NA|TRBV10-3
TGTGCCATCCGGCCGGACTCCTTAGGACTCTATGGCTACACCTTC
CAIRPDSLGLYGYTF